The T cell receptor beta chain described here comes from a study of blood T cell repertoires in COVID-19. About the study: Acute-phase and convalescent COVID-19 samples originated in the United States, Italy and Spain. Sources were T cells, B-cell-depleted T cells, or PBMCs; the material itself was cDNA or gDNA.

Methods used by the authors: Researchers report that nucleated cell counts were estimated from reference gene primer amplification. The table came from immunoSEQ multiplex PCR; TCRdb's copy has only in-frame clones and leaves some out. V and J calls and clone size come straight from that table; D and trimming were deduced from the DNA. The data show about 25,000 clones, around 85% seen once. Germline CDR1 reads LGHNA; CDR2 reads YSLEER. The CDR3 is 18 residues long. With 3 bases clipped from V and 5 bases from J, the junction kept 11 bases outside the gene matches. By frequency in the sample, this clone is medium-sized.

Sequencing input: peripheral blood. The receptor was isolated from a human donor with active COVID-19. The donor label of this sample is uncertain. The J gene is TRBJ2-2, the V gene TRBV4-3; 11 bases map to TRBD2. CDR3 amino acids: CASSHLVAGGPTTGELFF. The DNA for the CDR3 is TGCGCCAGCAGCCACCTGGTAGCGGGAGGGCCAACGACCGGGGAGCTGTTTTTT.